The text below deals with one TCR beta chain. This clonotype appeared a few times. Its antigen remains unidentified. Base qualities are not at hand, and no much larger clone is one base apart. These data come from a study of T cell repertoires in cytomegalovirus infection (dated by TCRdb to 2018 to 2020). About the full investigation: The peptide stimulations were aimed at well-studied HLA-B-restricted epitopes as well as recently identified HLA-C-restricted CMV epitopes, whose presentation resists viral immunomodulation. The HLA type of each donor mattered for the analysis, because public TCR beta signatures pointed to carriage of CMV infection along with the matching HLA type.

Sequenced using an Illumina HiSeq 1500. TCRdb cleaned the public reads at Q25 with fastp, built clones with MiXCR and kept in-frame beta chains. Every CDR3 protein is listed once, alongside the most common genes and DNA of its rows. The sample table records 650,000 to 900,000 distinct CDR3 sequences; about 28% of these occur just once. The ten largest clones take up approximately 14% of the sample. Read against the paper, the sample's treatment or condition label means: in vitro stimulation with specific CMV peptide epitopes to enrich CMV-specific T cells. Trimming leaves V shorter by 6 bases and J shorter by 1 base, with the junction holding 8 bases beyond the gene matches. Measured from the cysteine to the phenylalanine, the CDR3 is 17 residues long. Only the CDR3 portion is preserved as DNA: 51 bases, with reading frame beginning at the first base. What the research found in general, with its limitations: The ex vivo response was dominated by HLA-C-restricted CMV-specific TCR beta clonotypes, and the single most frequent clonotype in two of eight donors was supplied by these HLA-C-restricted clonotypes. Cumulative frequency of public TCR beta family members discriminated carriers of CMV infection plus the relevant HLA type in this cohort and an independent roughly 330-donor cohort.

The TCR comes from a human donor in good health (CMV status not recorded). Some clones in this sample may be carry-over from other donors' samples. The receptor chain draws on TRBV12-3 or TRBV12-4 and TRBJ2-4; 11 junctional bases match TRBD1. The material sequenced was cultured CD8+ T cells from PBMCs, taken from culture after CMV antigen stimulation. Here is the DNA: TGTGCCAGCAGCCACCCGGACAGGGGGCTGGCCAAAAACATTCAGTACTTC. Protein translation: CASSHPDRGLAKNIQYF.